Listed below are T cell receptor beta chains from one sample, sequenced in a study of esophageal squamous cell carcinoma under preoperative chemotherapy. TCRdb re-called the PCR reads through MiXCR, storing one row per CDR3 protein. The sample gives approximately 20,000 distinct CDR3 sequences, about 43% of which show up once; roughly 29% is in the top ten. The specimen was collected from a patient given preoperative chemotherapy. The receptors stem from a human donor with esophageal squamous cell carcinoma. The donor label of this sample is uncertain. Each CDR3 is given with its conserved first and last residue. The D gene is left open where the match is weak. Not every row has a clone size; where given, it reads once, few, many or a size class.

size: once; J: TRBJ2-2; V: TRBV12-3/TRBV12-4; D: TRBD2; CDR3: CASIRGAATGTSGRATGELFF; DNA: TGTGCCAGCATACGGGGGGCTGCTACCGGGACTAGCGGGAGGGCCACCGGGGAGCTGTTTTTT
size: .; J: TRBJ2-5; V: TRBV7-8; D: .; CDR3: CAGSGRRNQETQYF; DNA: TGTGCCGGGAGCGGCCGCCGTAACCAAGAGACCCAGTACTTC
size: few; J: TRBJ2-7; V: TRBV12-3/TRBV12-4; D: TRBD1; CDR3: CASSSGQGTTVEQYF; DNA: TGTGCCAGCAGTTCGGGACAGGGGACAACGGTTGAGCAGTACTTC
size: medium-sized; J: TRBJ2-6; V: TRBV7-3; D: TRBD2; CDR3: CASSLAGGSGANVLTF; DNA: TGTGCCAGCAGCTTAGCGGGAGGAAGTGGGGCCAACGTCCTGACTTTC
size: large; J: TRBJ2-3; V: TRBV27; D: .; CDR3: CASSFSLGGKSDTQYF; DNA: TGTGCCAGCAGTTTCAGCTTAGGGGGGAAGTCAGATACGCAGTATTTT
size: .; J: TRBJ2-3; V: TRBV7-2; D: TRBD2; CDR3: CASAGRGGRDQDTQYF; DNA: TGTGCCAGCGCGGGACGCGGGGGGCGGGACCAAGATACCCAGTACTTT
size: .; J: TRBJ2-3; V: TRBV7-2; D: .; CDR3: CASRFRRGGAADTQYF; DNA: TGTGCCAGCAGGTTCCGAAGAGGGGGAGCCGCAGATACGCAGTATTTT
size: once; J: TRBJ2-7; V: TRBV7-3; D: TRBD2; CDR3: CARSAGSGDKNTQYF; DNA: TGTGCCCGCAGCGCGGGTAGCGGGGACAAAAACACGCAGTACTTC
size: .; J: TRBJ2-4; V: TRBV27; D: TRBD2; CDR3: CASRFTGGWASDTQYF; DNA: TGTGCCAGCCGTTTCACGGGAGGGTGGGCCTCAGACACTCAGTACTTC
size: many; J: TRBJ2-7; V: TRBV27; D: TRBD2; CDR3: CASSLAGGPNEQYF; DNA: TGTGCCAGCAGTCTAGCGGGAGGGCCCAACGAGCAGTACTTC
size: .; J: TRBJ2-3; V: TRBV12-3/TRBV12-4; D: TRBD2; CDR3: CASSPHPGQTAGEADTQYF; DNA: TGTGCCAGCAGTCCCCACCCAGGACAGACAGCGGGAGAGGCAGATACGCAGTATTTT
size: .; J: TRBJ2-1; V: TRBV6-1; D: TRBD2; CDR3: CASSDPGLALREQFF; DNA: TGTGCCAGCAGTGACCCGGGACTAGCTCTTAGGGAGCAGTTCTTC
size: few; J: TRBJ2-7; V: TRBV7-3; D: .; CDR3: CASSLAGGPYEQYF; DNA: TGTGCCAGCAGCTTAGCAGGTGGCCCCTACGAGCAGTACTTC
size: .; J: TRBJ2-3; V: TRBV7-3; D: TRBD2; CDR3: CASSLSLAGTEAQYF; DNA: TGTGCCAGCAGCTTAAGTCTAGCGGGAACCGAGGCGCAGTATTTT
size: .; J: TRBJ2-1; V: TRBV7-2; D: .; CDR3: CASSLETVTYEQFF; DNA: TGTGCCAGCAGCTTAGAGACAGTTACCTACGAGCAGTTCTTC
size: few; J: TRBJ2-1; V: TRBV11-3; D: .; CDR3: CASSLGTNEQFF; DNA: TGTGCCAGCAGCTTGGGCACGAATGAGCAGTTCTTC
size: .; J: TRBJ2-3; V: TRBV7-3; D: .; CDR3: CARGATGGEIETQYF; DNA: TGTGCCAGGGGCGCTACTGGCGGGGAGATAGAGACGCAGTACTTT
size: .; J: TRBJ2-5; V: TRBV6-1; D: .; CDR3: CASSEGRTQETQYF; DNA: TGTGCCAGCAGTGAAGGGCGGACCCAAGAGACCCAGTACTTC
size: .; J: TRBJ2-5; V: TRBV7-3; D: TRBD2; CDR3: CAGSGPGEGSTQYF; DNA: TGTGCGGGCAGCGGGCCCGGGGAGGGCTCGACCCAGTACTTC
size: once; J: TRBJ2-1; V: TRBV30; D: TRBD2; CDR3: CAWTTSGSSYNEQFF; DNA: TGTGCCTGGACGACTAGCGGGAGCTCCTACAATGAGCAGTTCTTC
size: few; J: TRBJ2-3; V: TRBV25-1; D: TRBD2; CDR3: CASSNPSGRAPDTQYF; DNA: TGTGCCAGCAGTAATCCAAGCGGGAGGGCCCCAGATACGCAGTATTTT
size: .; J: TRBJ2-4; V: TRBV12-3/TRBV12-4; D: .; CDR3: CASSLGPDGCVGQNIQYF; DNA: TGTGCCAGCAGTTTGGGGCCCGACGGGTGCGTTGGCCAAAACATTCAGTACTTC
size: .; J: TRBJ1-3; V: TRBV12-3/TRBV12-4; D: .; CDR3: CASSRKTDFRNTIYF; DNA: TGTGCCAGCAGCCGAAAGACAGATTTTAGAAACACCATATATTTT
size: many; J: TRBJ2-5; V: TRBV6-5; D: .; CDR3: CASSYGYKQYF; DNA: TGTGCCAGCAGTTACGGGTACAAGCAGTACTTC
size: .; J: TRBJ2-4; V: TRBV6-1; D: TRBD1; CDR3: CASSRTGTGADVQTF; DNA: TGTGCCAGCAGTAGGACCGGGACAGGGGCCGACGTCCAGACCTTC
size: .; J: TRBJ2-3; V: TRBV11-3; D: .; CDR3: CASRDPALRTGEQYF; DNA: TGTGCCAGCAGGGATCCCGCGCTACGGACCGGGGAGCAGTATTTT
size: .; J: TRBJ2-5; V: TRBV12-3/TRBV12-4; D: TRBD2; CDR3: CASSFGREGEVAQYF; DNA: TGTGCCAGCAGTTTCGGGCGGGAGGGGGAAGTGGCCCAGTACTTC
size: .; J: TRBJ2-1; V: TRBV7-6; D: .; CDR3: CASSLGGTFNEQFF; DNA: TGTGCCAGCAGCTTAGGGGGGACGTTCAATGAGCAGTTCTTC
size: few; J: TRBJ2-1; V: TRBV7-3; D: TRBD2; CDR3: CASRSGTSNEQFF; DNA: TGTGCCAGCAGGTCCGGGACTAGCAATGAGCAGTTCTTC
size: .; J: TRBJ2-1; V: TRBV7-8; D: TRBD2; CDR3: CASSAIFARGVNEQFF; DNA: TGTGCCAGCAGCGCCATATTTGCGCGGGGGGTGAATGAGCAGTTCTTC
size: .; J: TRBJ2-1; V: TRBV6-1; D: TRBD1; CDR3: CASSPLGRGHEQFF; DNA: TGTGCCAGCAGTCCTTTAGGCAGGGGGCATGAGCAGTTCTTC
size: large; J: TRBJ2-7; V: TRBV7-8; D: .; CDR3: CASSEDFSYEQYF; DNA: TGTGCCAGCAGCGAGGACTTCTCCTACGAGCAGTACTTC
size: few; J: TRBJ2-7; V: TRBV20-1; D: .; CDR3: CSARDRSRLVHEQYF; DNA: TGCAGTGCTAGAGATCGTAGTCGGCTAGTCCACGAGCAGTACTTC
size: few; J: TRBJ2-7; V: TRBV7-2; D: .; CDR3: CASSLSRVDYEQYF; DNA: TGTGCCAGCAGCTTATCCAGGGTGGACTACGAGCAGTACTTC
size: .; J: TRBJ1-1; V: TRBV7-2; D: .; CDR3: CASSLLPPGSMNTEAFF; DNA: TGTGCCAGCAGCTTATTACCTCCGGGCAGTATGAACACTGAAGCTTTCTTT
size: .; J: TRBJ2-5; V: TRBV7-2; D: .; CDR3: CAGGLGGGDQETQYF; DNA: TGTGCCGGGGGGTTGGGGGGCGGTGACCAAGAGACCCAGTATTTC
size: few; J: TRBJ2-3; V: TRBV7-2; D: TRBD1; CDR3: CASSYVQGARDTQYF; DNA: TGTGCCAGCAGCTACGTGCAGGGGGCTAGAGATACGCAGTATTTT
size: .; J: TRBJ2-1; V: TRBV11-3; D: TRBD2; CDR3: CASSLFPTGGPSEQFF; DNA: TGTGCCAGCAGCTTATTCCCAACGGGGGGGCCAAGTGAGCAGTTCTTC
size: .; J: TRBJ2-1; V: TRBV30; D: .; CDR3: CAWSLVGAHNEQFF; DNA: TGTGCCTGGTCTCTAGTGGGGGCCCACAATGAGCAGTTCTTC
size: .; J: TRBJ2-5; V: TRBV7-2; D: .; CDR3: CASSLVGETQYF; DNA: TGTGCCAGCAGCTTGGTTGGTGAGACCCAGTACTTC
size: .; J: TRBJ2-3; V: TRBV7-8; D: TRBD2; CDR3: CASSLMTSGSTDTQYF; DNA: TGTGCCAGCAGCCTAATGACTAGCGGGAGCACAGATACGCAGTATTTT